These 26 T cell receptor beta chains came from one sample sequenced in a study of shared clonotypes between healthy human individuals. This table comes from immunoSEQ multiplex PCR, and its TCRdb copy is limited to in-frame clones, with some not included. The table includes around 1.9 million clones, around 95% detected once. Naive CD8 cells, CD45RO-negative and positively selected for CCR7, excluded terminally differentiated effector memory CD45RA+ cells. The sequencing sample was made of naive CD8+ T cells from PBMCs. All receptors derive from a man in his late teens or twenties in good health. Some clones in this sample may be carry-over from other donors' samples.

In DNA form, the CDR3 reads TGTGCCAGCAGCGTGGGCGTAGCTAGCACAGATACGCAGTATTTT. Translation: CASSVGVASTDTQYF. The rearrangement links TRBV14 to TRBJ2-3, with D hard to call. This CDR3 region has 15 residues. Germline-derived CDR1 and CDR2 are SGHDN and FVKESK. The ends were cut back, 5 bases at V and 0 bases at J, with 12 bases in the middle.

The CDR3 reads CASSSYRDNTGELFF. In nucleotides, the CDR3 is TGTGCCAGCAGCTCCTACAGGGATAACACCGGGGAGCTGTTTTTT. This chain uses TRBV11-2 with TRBJ2-2; a possible D gene is TRBD1 (6 bases). The V gene lost 4 bases and the J gene lost 2 bases, with 11 bases spanning the gap. The germline V gene has CDR1 SGHAT and CDR2 FQNNGV. This CDR3 region has 15 residues.

The V call is TRBV7-8, the J call TRBJ1-5, with D possibly being TRBD1 (6 bases). In germline, CDR1 is SGHVS, CDR2 FQNEAQ. V lost 8 bases and J lost 8, with 13 bases in between. The CDR3 covers 12 residues. CDR3 loop: CASSQGKEPQHF. The CDR3 DNA follows: TGTGCCAGCTCGCAGGGGAAGGAGCCCCAGCATTTT.

V usage is TRBV2 and J usage is TRBJ1-4; D gene uncertain. CDR1 is SNHLY, CDR2 FYNNEI, per germline. The V end was cut by 6 bases, the J end by 5 bases, with 25 bases between. This CDR3 is built from 18 residues. In DNA form, the CDR3 reads TGTGCCAGCAGATCCCGGGCAGGAGGATCCCCACCAAATGAAAAACTGTTTTTT. Its protein is CASRSRAGGSPPNEKLFF. Variable domain in full (rest from reference TRBV2 and TRBJ1-4): EPEVTQTPSHQVTQMGQEVILRCVPISNHLYFYWYRQILGQKVEFLVSFYNNEISEKSEIFDDQFSVERPDGSNFTLKIRSTKLEDSAMYFCASRSRAGGSPPNEKLFFGSGTQLSVL.

J is TRBJ1-5 and V is TRBV30, with TRBD1 as a possible D gene (6 bases). This CDR3 comprises 14 residues. V lost 5 bases and J 4 bases, leaving 15 bases between the germline ends. Germline values: CDR1 GTSNPN, CDR2 SVGIG (reference sequence). The CDR3 sequence is CAWGRQANNQPQHF. CDR3 nucleotide sequence: TGTGCCTGGGGGAGACAGGCGAATAATCAGCCCCAGCATTTT. Complete variable domain (other parts from reference TRBV30 and TRBJ1-5): SQTIHQWPATLVQPVGSPLSLECTVEGTSNPNLYWYRQAAGRGLQLLFYSVGIGQISSEVPQNLSASRPQDRQFILSSKKLLLSDSGFYLCAWGRQANNQPQHFGDGTRLSIL.

The CDR3 coding sequence is TGCAGCGTTAGCGCGTATAGCAATCAGCCCCAGCATTTT. It codes for CSVSAYSNQPQHF. The chain couples TRBV29-1 to TRBJ1-5; D unclear. CDR3 size: 13 residues. V lost 5 bases and J lost 0, with 8 bases in between. Germline V CDR1 and CDR2: SQVTM, ANQGSEA.

Written as DNA, the CDR3 is TGCGCCAGCAGCTTACGGCAGAATGAAAAACTGTTTTTT. Amino acid sequence: CASSLRQNEKLFF. This chain connects TRBV5-1 to TRBJ1-4; D remains unclear. The CDR3 consists of 13 residues. Germline values: CDR1 SGHRS, CDR2 YFSETQ. The ends were cut back, 2 bases at V and 5 bases at J, with 7 bases in the middle. The whole variable domain, filled in from reference TRBV5-1 and TRBJ1-4, reads KAGVTQTPRYLIKTRGQQVTLSCSPISGHRSVSWYQQTPGQGLQFLFEYFSETQRNKGNFPGRFSGRQFSNSRSEMNVSTLELGDSALYLCASSLRQNEKLFFGSGTQLSVL.

The V and J genes are TRBV16 and TRBJ2-3; D ambiguous. In germline, CDR1 is KGHSY, CDR2 FQNENV. The CDR3 runs to 13 residues. Trimming removed 7 bases from V and 2 bases from J, with 10 bases in between. CDR3 loop: CASTPENTDTQYF. The CDR3 region has the DNA TGTGCCAGCACCCCCGAAAACACAGATACGCAGTATTTT.

This chain links TRBV5-6 with TRBJ1-1; D is unresolved. V was pared by 0 bases and J by 0 bases, with 9 bases between. Germline CDR1 SGHDT, CDR2 YYEEEE. The CDR3 runs to 15 residues. The CDR3 spells CASSLGGHLNTEAFF. Written as DNA, the CDR3 is TGTGCCAGCAGCTTGGGAGGCCATTTGAACACTGAAGCTTTCTTT.

The V call is TRBV19, the J call TRBJ1-3, with D uncertain. CDR3 length equals 14 residues. Trimming took off 3 bases at V and 1 base at J, with 7 bases between the two ends. Germline values: CDR1 LNHDA, CDR2 SQIVND (reference sequence). The CDR3 region is CASSIMASGNTIYF. CDR3 DNA: TGTGCCAGTAGTATCATGGCTTCTGGAAACACCATATATTTT. The whole variable domain, filled in from reference TRBV19 and TRBJ1-3, reads DGGITQSPKYLFRKEGQNVTLSCEQNLNHDAMYWYRQDPGQGLRLIYYSQIVNDFQKGDIAEGYSVSREKKESFPLTVTSAQKNPTAFYLCASSIMASGNTIYFGEGSWLTVV.

The chain joins TRBV27 to TRBJ1-1, with no clear D. Trimming cost V 6 bases and J 0 bases, with 14 bases left between them. CDR1 MNHEY and CDR2 SMNVEV come from the germline V gene (reference sequence). The CDR3 runs to 15 residues. The CDR3 sequence is CASSPLQSMNTEAFF. The DNA for the CDR3 is TGTGCCAGCAGCCCATTACAGAGCATGAACACTGAAGCTTTCTTT.

The rearrangement uses TRBV11-2 and TRBJ2-1, with D possibly matching TRBD2 (6 bases). Trimming pared 3 bases from V and 7 bases from J, leaving 22 bases between. This CDR3 region has 17 residues. Germline V gene lookup returns CDR1 SGHAT and CDR2 FQNNGV. CDR3 DNA: TGTGCCAGCAGCTTCACTCCGGTCGGGGGACTTGAAAATGAGCAGTTCTTC. Protein sequence: CASSFTPVGGLENEQFF.

The chain recombines TRBV29-1 with TRBJ2-1; D is perhaps TRBD1 or TRBD2 (5 bases each). Germline V gene data show CDR1 as SQVTM and CDR2 as ANQGSEA. Trimming cost V 4 bases and J 6 bases, with 10 bases left between them. CDR3 size: 12 residues. The CDR3 loop reads CSVGGFRNEQFF. The CDR3 DNA is TGCAGCGTTGGGGGGTTTCGCAATGAGCAGTTCTTC.

With respect to this clone: This sample also contains other DNA sequences that code for the same CDR3. This rearrangement joins TRBV7-9 to TRBJ2-2, with TRBD2 matching over 13 bases. With V trimmed by 5 bases and J by 5 bases, 5 bases remained unmatched. Germline lookup yields CDR1 SEHNR and CDR2 FQNEAQ (reference sequence). CDR3 length equals 16 residues. This chain's CDR3 is CASSPRTSGRTGELFF. In nucleotides, the CDR3 is TGTGCCAGCAGCCCTCGGACTAGCGGGAGAACCGGGGAGCTGTTTTTT.

V is TRBV7-9 and J is TRBJ1-1; 7 bases match TRBD1. The J segment lost 4 bases and the V segment lost 5 bases, leaving 19 bases of the junction unmatched. Germline V gives CDR1 SEHNR, CDR2 FQNEAQ (reference sequence). The CDR3 has 18 residues. Written as DNA, the CDR3 is TGTGCCAGCAGCCCCCGTGGGCAGGGGGGTTCGGAGTCCACTGAAGCTTTCTTT. Translating it yields CASSPRGQGGSESTEAFF.

The chain uses TRBV27 and TRBJ2-7, with D possibly called TRBD1 or TRBD2 (7 bases each). The CDR3 is made up of 14 amino acids. Germline loops: CDR1 MNHEY, CDR2 SMNVEV (reference sequence). The V gene lost 9 bases and the J gene lost 2 bases, with 17 bases spanning the gap. CDR3 loop: CASSQGGDPYEQYF. The CDR3 bases are TGTGCCAGTTCCCAGGGGGGGGACCCCTACGAGCAGTACTTC.

This clone was picked up a small number of times. The sample carries other DNA sequences with the same CDR3. The genes are TRBV9 and TRBJ1-2; the D is unclear. Germline V lookup: CDR1 SGDLS, CDR2 YYNGEE. There are 13 residues in the CDR3. The V gene lost 2 bases and the J gene lost 0 bases, with 5 bases spanning the gap. The CDR3 here is CASSVSSNYGYTF. CDR3 nucleotide sequence: TGTGCCAGCAGCGTGAGCTCTAACTATGGCTACACCTTC.

The gene calls are TRBV19 and TRBJ2-7; no clear D. CDR1 and CDR2 from the germline V gene are LNHDA and SQIVND (reference sequence). Between the trimmed V and J ends, which lost 3 bases and 5 bases, there was a span of 8 bases. The CDR3 spans 12 residues. The CDR3 loop is CASSMRTNEQYF. As DNA, the CDR3 is TGTGCCAGTAGTATGAGGACCAACGAGCAGTACTTC.

The V and J genes are TRBV27 and TRBJ2-3; D is perhaps TRBD1 (6 bases). There are 15 residues in the CDR3. V was shortened by 7 bases and J by 10 bases, with 24 bases between the two germline ends. Germline CDR1 and CDR2: MNHEY and SMNVEV (reference sequence). CDR3 in DNA: TGTGCCAGCAAAACAGGCCTGGACAGCAGGTCAGCGCAGTATTTT. Its protein is CASKTGLDSRSAQYF.

This clone was observed a few times. CDR3 DNA: TGTGCCAGCAGTGAGCCAGGGGGCCACACTGAAGCTTTCTTT. Translated, it gives CASSEPGGHTEAFF. The rearrangement uses TRBV2 and TRBJ1-1, with 8 bases aligning to TRBD1. The CDR3 has 14 amino acids. Germline CDR1 is SNHLY and CDR2 is FYNNEI. V trimming: 3 bases; J trimming: 3 bases; junction bases outside the gene matches: 3.

DNA for the CDR3: TGTGCCAGCAGTTTCGGACCGCACGAGCAGTACTTC. Its protein product is CASSFGPHEQYF. This rearrangement joins TRBV6-6 to TRBJ2-7; no clear D gene. The CDR3 is made up of 12 amino acids. Germline CDR1 and CDR2: MNHNY and SVGAGI (reference sequence). The V and J ends lost 4 bases and 5 bases respectively, with 9 bases between them.

This chain joins TRBV7-9 and TRBJ2-7, with no clear D. V was shortened by 5 bases and J by 7 bases, with 15 bases between the two germline ends. Per the germline V gene, CDR1 is SEHNR and CDR2 is FQNEAQ (reference sequence). This CDR3 has 13 residues. The CDR3: CASSPILVKEQYF. The CDR3 DNA follows: TGTGCCAGCAGCCCGATCCTAGTTAAAGAGCAGTACTTC.

The chain employs TRBV27 and TRBJ1-1; D remains unclear. V lost 2 bases, J lost 0 bases, and 16 bases lay in between. Germline assignment: CDR1 MNHEY and CDR2 SMNVEV (reference sequence). The CDR3 totals 17 residues. CDR3: CASSLLPLGRMNTEAFF. The DNA of the CDR3 is TGTGCCAGCAGTTTACTACCCCTCGGACGGATGAACACTGAAGCTTTCTTT.

J is TRBJ2-7 and V is TRBV7-9; 9 bases are shared with TRBD2. Trimming cost V 5 bases and J 3 bases; bases outside gene matches: 5. From germline, CDR1 is SEHNR and CDR2 FQNEAQ (reference sequence). The CDR3 length is 14 residues. The CDR3 coding sequence is TGTGCCAGCAGCCATAGCGGGAGTGGCTACGAGCAGTACTTC. The encoded protein is CASSHSGSGYEQYF.

The rearrangement joins TRBV27 to TRBJ1-1; no definite D call. CDR1 is MNHEY and CDR2 is SMNVEV in the germline V gene (reference sequence). V was shortened by 6 bases and J by 1 base, with 9 bases between the two germline ends. The CDR3 contains 13 residues. The CDR3 protein is CASRVQRNTEAFF. DNA of the CDR3: TGTGCCAGCAGAGTACAGCGGAACACTGAAGCTTTCTTT.

J is TRBJ1-1 and V is TRBV6-5; D might be TRBD1 (5 bases). The germline V gene has CDR1 MNHEY and CDR2 SVGAGI. The V end lost 0 bases, the J end lost 0 bases, and 8 bases lay between the germline ends. This CDR3 is 15 amino acids long. The CDR3 region has the DNA TGTGCCAGCAGTTACTCGATGGGGGTGAACACTGAAGCTTTCTTT. Translating gives CASSYSMGVNTEAFF.